The clone carrying this T cell receptor beta chain has at least ten counts. Its antigen is as yet unknown. This entry belongs to a study of Graves' ophthalmopathy and Graves' hyperthyroidism. Study information: Peripheral blood (taken before any treatment) was collected at initial diagnosis. Notes on the study in general: Its predictions of ophthalmopathy progression gave the model over 65% sensitivity and 72.22% specificity.

Those donors who had ophthalmopathy presented with moderate-to-severe activity, a CAS of ≥3, a NOSPECS of ≥4 and a duration under 3 months. Additional autoimmune diseases, uncontrolled infections, pregnancy or lactation disqualified patients. Amplification targeted the TCR beta CDR3 regions, with RNA transcripts as the source material. Scientists carried out first-round RT-PCR using HTBI primers and then a second-round multiplex PCR. One entry per CDR3 protein, called by TCRdb with MiXCR from the multiplex PCR reads. This table holds a few hundred thousand distinct CDR3 sequences, 20% to 25% found once. The trim removed 1 base at V and 4 bases at J, leaving 6 bases unmatched. Germline V lookup: CDR1 SGHTA, CDR2 FQGNSA. The CDR3 runs to 15 residues.

The sample was peripheral blood. The chain has TRBV7-2 and TRBJ1-2; 7 bases fit TRBD1. The receptor's source is a woman in her 50s with Graves' ophthalmopathy. The CDR3 is CASSLVGDSLYGYTF. In DNA, the CDR3 is TGTGCCAGCAGCTTAGTAGGGGACAGTCTCTATGGCTACACCTTC.